The 19 T cell receptor beta chains given below trace back to one sample, sequenced in a study of identical twins. TCRdb itself ran the 5' RACE reads through MiXCR, one entry per CDR3 protein. The table lists about 500,000 distinct CDR3 sequences, around an eighth of them singletons. These data also featured in a second study, about yellow fever vaccine responses in identical twins.

Material: CD4+ T cells sorted from blood. These receptors were obtained from a young woman in good health.

A few counts support this clonotype. The chain is built from TRBV3-1 and TRBJ2-2, with 10 bases lining up with TRBD1. The trim removed 5 bases at V and 4 bases at J, leaving 7 bases unmatched. The CDR3 totals 16 residues. The germline V gene encodes CDR1 LGHDT and CDR2 YNNKEL (reference sequence). CDR3 DNA: TGTGCCAGCAGCAAGACAGGGGGCAGGGGCACCGGGGAGCTGTTTTTT. As protein: CASSKTGGRGTGELFF.

This clonotype was counted only a few times. V usage is TRBV7-9 and J usage is TRBJ2-1; possibly TRBD1 or TRBD2 for D (6 bases each). The ends were cut back, 1 base at V and 7 bases at J, with 14 bases in the middle. The CDR3 runs 15 residues. Germline V lookup: CDR1 SEHNR, CDR2 FQNEAQ (reference sequence). The CDR3 DNA reads as TGTGCCAGCAGCTTAGTAGGGGGACTCCAAAATGAGCAGTTCTTC. Its translation is CASSLVGGLQNEQFF. The full variable domain, in which reference TRBV7-9 and TRBJ2-1 provide the parts outside the CDR3, is DTGVSQNPRHKITKRGQNVTFRCDPISEHNRLYWYRQTLGQGPEFLTYFQNEAQLEKSRLLSDRFSAERPKGSFSTLEIQRTEQGDSAMYLCASSLVGGLQNEQFFGPGTRLTVL.

The chain carries TRBV28 and TRBJ2-2, with D possibly being TRBD2 (5 bases). Germline values: CDR1 MDHEN, CDR2 SYDVKM. V lost 3 bases to trimming and J lost 6 bases, with 8 bases between them. CDR3 length: 13 amino acids. The CDR3 is CASSLRAPGELFF. The CDR3 DNA reads as TGTGCCAGCAGTTTGAGGGCCCCCGGGGAGCTGTTTTTT.

The sample holds many counts of this clonotype. The gene calls are TRBV12-3 or TRBV12-4 and TRBJ1-5, with 7 bases lining up with TRBD1. The CDR3 runs to 15 residues. Trimming removed 7 bases from V and 4 bases from J; junction bases left unmatched: 10. CDR3 protein: CASTPGAGGNQPQHF. Written as DNA, the CDR3 is TGTGCCAGCACTCCCGGGGCAGGGGGAAATCAGCCCCAGCATTTT.

There are a few counts of this clonotype. Possible read error: a much larger clone is one base away. This chain joins TRBV7-9 and TRBJ2-3; D is undetermined. The length of the CDR3 is 12 residues. V lost 5 bases and J lost 2, with 5 bases in between. CDR1 is SEHNR and CDR2 is FQNEAQ in the germline V gene (reference sequence). CDR3: CASSILTDTQYF. The CDR3 DNA is TGTGCCAGCAGCATACTCACAGATACGCAGTATTTT.

This clonotype was picked up a small number of times. The V and J genes are TRBV7-9 and TRBJ1-1; D is uncertain. Germline CDR1 is SEHNR and CDR2 is FQNEAQ (reference sequence). The V end was cut by 4 bases, the J end by 6 bases, with 9 bases between. This CDR3 region has 12 residues. This CDR3 is CASSSSDAEAFF. CDR3 bases: TGTGCCAGCAGCTCGTCCGACGCTGAAGCTTTCTTT.

This chain connects TRBV28 to TRBJ2-1; TRBD2 agrees at 7 bases. Germline assignment: CDR1 MDHEN and CDR2 SYDVKM. The ends lost 2 bases at V and 6 bases at J; junction bases unmatched: 7. The CDR3 sequence is 15 residues long. The CDR3 nucleotides read TGTGCCAGCAGTTTAGTGGGAGGGCAGGGCAATGAGCAGTTCTTC. This sequence encodes CASSLVGGQGNEQFF.

This clonotype was counted between two and nine times. This chain connects TRBV11-1 to TRBJ1-2, with 7 bases matching TRBD1. Germline CDR1 and CDR2: SGHAT and FQDESV (reference sequence). CDR3 length: 14 amino acids. Germline trimming cut 5 bases from V and 5 bases from J; bases unmatched to any gene: 8. The CDR3 spells CASSPLTGRYGYTF. In nucleotides, the CDR3 is TGTGCCAGCAGCCCACTGACAGGGCGGTATGGCTACACCTTC.

V and J are TRBV7-2 and TRBJ1-1; no reliable D call. This CDR3 comprises 15 residues. The germline CDR1 and CDR2 sequences are SGHTA and FQGNSA. The V and J ends lost 1 base and 4 bases respectively, with 13 bases between them. The CDR3 coding sequence is TGTGCCAGCAGCTTAGAAGCAGCACCCGGCACTGAAGCTTTCTTT. It encodes CASSLEAAPGTEAFF.

The chain links TRBV30 to TRBJ2-7; possible D gene TRBD1, 5 bases. Trimming stripped 7 bases from V and 3 bases from J, with 19 bases between. Germline CDR1 reads GTSNPN; CDR2 reads SVGIG (reference sequence). This CDR3 is 14 amino acids long. The CDR3 sequence: CALILLGEGYEQYF. The DNA of the CDR3 is TGTGCCTTGATACTCTTAGGGGAAGGCTACGAGCAGTACTTC.

As to this clonotype: Just one base apart from a much larger clone, this may be a read error. The V gene is TRBV6-1, the J gene TRBJ2-7; 10 positions agree with TRBD1. CDR3 size: 15 residues. The germline CDR1 and CDR2 sequences are MNHNS and SASEGT. Trimming took 5 bases from V and 1 from J; bases not matched to a gene: 5. The CDR3 is CASSHMDRGSYEQYF. DNA for the CDR3: TGTGCCAGCAGTCATATGGACAGGGGGTCCTACGAGCAGTACTTC.

The V call is TRBV28, the J call TRBJ2-5; 7 bases are shared with TRBD2. V lost 2 bases, J lost 2 bases, and 5 bases stayed unmatched. The CDR3 is 15 amino acids. Germline CDR1 is MDHEN and CDR2 is SYDVKM. CDR3 amino acids: CASSLMGGGQETQYF. The CDR3, as DNA: TGTGCCAGCAGTTTAATGGGGGGGGGTCAAGAGACCCAGTACTTC.

This clonotype was counted many times. This chain uses TRBV15 with TRBJ2-7; D is perhaps TRBD2 (6 bases). V dropped 4 bases and J dropped 7 bases, with 20 bases sitting between them. Germline V gives CDR1 LNHNV, CDR2 YYDKDF (reference sequence). The CDR3 contains 15 residues. The CDR3, as DNA: TGTGCCACCAGCATGAGACAGCTAGCGAGGGGAGAGCAGTACTTC. This gives the protein CATSMRQLARGEQYF.

V usage is TRBV20-1 and J usage is TRBJ2-1, with 9 bases that match TRBD1. Germline V gene sequence: CDR1 DFQATT, CDR2 SNEGSKA (reference sequence). The CDR3 is 15 amino acids. Trimming took 6 bases from V and 4 from J; bases not matched to a gene: 10. In DNA form, the CDR3 reads TGCAGTGCCAGCCCCACAGGGGGCGGGTACAATGAGCAGTTCTTC. Translation gives CSASPTGGGYNEQFF.

The V gene is TRBV6-1, the J gene TRBJ2-5; 11 nucleotides match TRBD1. The germline gives CDR1 MNHNS, CDR2 SASEGT. This CDR3 is 15 amino acids long. The junction had 11 bases not matched to a gene; V was cut back by 7 bases and J by 7 bases. This CDR3 reads CASTGRPGQGGTQYF. Here the CDR3 DNA reads TGTGCCAGCACCGGCAGGCCGGGACAGGGGGGGACCCAGTACTTC.

This clonotype was observed a handful of times. The CDR3 protein is CASRDSRTQEAFF. In DNA form, the CDR3 reads TGTGCCAGCAGGGATTCCCGGACGCAAGAAGCTTTCTTT. The genes are TRBV28 and TRBJ1-1, with D hard to call. This CDR3 has 13 residues. V was shortened by 6 bases and J by 8 bases, with 16 bases between the two germline ends. CDR1 is MDHEN, CDR2 SYDVKM, per germline.

V and J are TRBV30 and TRBJ2-7; 8 bases map to TRBD1. V lost 4 bases to trimming and J lost 5 bases; unmatched junction nucleotides: 10. Germline lookup yields CDR1 GTSNPN and CDR2 SVGIG (reference sequence). CDR3 length equals 14 residues. The CDR3 DNA sequence: TGTGCCTGGAATGCCGGGACAGGACTCCACGAGCAGTACTTC. It specifies CAWNAGTGLHEQYF.

This clonotype was detected only a few times. The gene calls are TRBV5-5 and TRBJ2-5; 9 nucleotides line up with TRBD1. V lost 6 bases to trimming and J lost 8 bases; unmatched junction nucleotides: 11. CDR1 and CDR2 from the germline V gene are SGHKS and YYEKEE (reference sequence). The CDR3 sequence is 14 residues long. The CDR3 DNA reads as TGTGCCAGCACCACATGGGACAGGGAGGGCACCCAGTACTTC. Translation: CASTTWDREGTQYF.

The chain employs TRBV20-1 and TRBJ2-7; 9 nucleotides align to TRBD1. The CDR3 is made up of 15 amino acids. The J segment lost 2 bases and the V segment lost 6 bases, leaving 11 bases of the junction unmatched. Germline V lookup: CDR1 DFQATT, CDR2 SNEGSKA (reference sequence). The CDR3 nucleotides read TGCAGTGCCCTCGTAGGGGACAGGGCGACCTACGAGCAGTACTTC. It translates to CSALVGDRATYEQYF.